The 2 T cell receptor beta chains listed next were all sequenced from one sample in a study of T cell repertoires in cytomegalovirus infection. For these receptors, no antigen is known. TCRdb recomputed calls from the reads with MiXCR, one row per CDR3 protein. The top ten clones hold 15% to 20% of a sample with 600,000 to 700,000 distinct CDR3 sequences, roughly 33% of them seen once. This material consisted of cultured PBMCs, taken from culture after CMV antigen stimulation. These receptors came from a human donor in good health (CMV status not recorded). Some clones in this sample may be carry-over from other donors' samples.

The chain uses TRBV6-5 and TRBJ2-7; TRBD2 matches 7 bases. V was clipped by 7 bases and J by 0 bases; unmatched bases: 6. Germline values: CDR1 MNHEY, CDR2 SVGAGI. The CDR3 is made up of 14 amino acids. CDR3: CASNRGGSSYEQYF. In DNA form, the CDR3 reads TGTGCCAGCAACCGGGGCGGGAGCTCCTACGAGCAGTACTTC.

This clonotype occurred a few times. The chain links TRBV7-2 to TRBJ2-3; TRBD2 matches at 8 bases. Germline V gene data show CDR1 as SGHTA and CDR2 as FQGNSA. There are 15 residues in the CDR3. After removal of 0 bases from V and 6 bases from J, the junction contained 5 bases not matched to a gene. The CDR3 DNA sequence: TGTGCCAGCAGCTTAGCCGGGACTAGGGATGATACGCAGTATTTT. This translates into CASSLAGTRDDTQYF.